This TCR beta chain emerged from a study of breast tumors, draining lymph nodes, adjacent tissues. General observations from the study: Most tumor T cells seemingly derive from lymph node, then expand in tumor. The lymph node origin of tumor T cells was framed as consistent with a hypothesis, not demonstrated.

Axillary draining lymph nodes of breast cancer patients supplied the node samples. MiXCR, applied by TCRdb to the multiplex PCR reads, yields one record per CDR3 protein. The sample has approximately 130,000 distinct CDR3 sequences, about 20% seen once. This clonotype was detected many times. Its cognate antigen is unknown. CDR1 and CDR2 from the germline V gene are MDHEN and SYDVKM. This CDR3 has 13 amino acids. The V and J ends lost 2 bases and 4 bases respectively, with 8 bases between them. The chain employs TRBV28 and TRBJ1-2; no reliable D call. This sequence was found in a female donor with breast cancer. Some clones in this sample may be carry-over from other donors' samples. Source material: axillary lymph node tissue. The CDR3 reads CASSLDSSYGYTF. CDR3 DNA sequence: TGTGCCAGCAGTTTAGATAGCTCCTATGGCTACACCTTC.